The present T cell receptor (beta chain) was sequenced within a study of T cell repertoires in cytomegalovirus infection. Study information: Peptides in the study included HLA-C-restricted and HLA-B-restricted CMV epitopes. Indications came from public TCR beta signatures; they pointed to CMV infection and to a matching HLA type. Study results and caveats: CMV-specific HLA-C-restricted TCR beta clonotypes dominated the ex vivo response.

The CDR3 sequence is 18 residues long. Trimming at V came to 5 bases and at J to 4 bases, leaving 16 bases not matched to a gene. Germline V lookup: CDR1 SGHVS, CDR2 FQNEAQ. Each CDR3 protein gets one entry after TCRdb re-called the reads with MiXCR. The data show 50,000 or so distinct CDR3 sequences, with roughly 19% seen just once and approximately 53% held by the top ten. This clonotype was counted ten times or more. The target antigen is unknown. The V and J genes are TRBV7-8 and TRBJ2-2, with 7 bases fitting TRBD2. This material consisted of CD8+ T cells from cultured PBMCs, taken from culture after CMV antigen stimulation. This receptor was identified in a human donor in good health (CMV status not recorded). Some clones in this sample may be carry-over from other donors' samples. CDR3: CASSLPARASGFTGELFF. DNA for the CDR3: TGTGCCAGCAGCCTACCAGCACGGGCTAGCGGATTCACCGGGGAGCTGTTTTTT.